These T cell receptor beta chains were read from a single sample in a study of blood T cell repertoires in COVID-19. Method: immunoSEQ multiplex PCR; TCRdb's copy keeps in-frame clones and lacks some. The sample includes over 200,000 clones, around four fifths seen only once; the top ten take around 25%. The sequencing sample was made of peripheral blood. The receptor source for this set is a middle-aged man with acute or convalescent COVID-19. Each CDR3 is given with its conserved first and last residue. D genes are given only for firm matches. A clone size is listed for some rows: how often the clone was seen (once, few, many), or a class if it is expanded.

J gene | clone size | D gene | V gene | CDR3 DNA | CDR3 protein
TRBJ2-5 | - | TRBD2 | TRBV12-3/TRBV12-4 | TGTGCCAGCAGTTTCGGGGGGGAAGAGACCCAGTACTTC | CASSFGGEETQYF
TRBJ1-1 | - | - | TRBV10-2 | TGCGCCAGCAGTGATTTCGAGGAGGGAGAGGCTGAAGCTTTCTTT | CASSDFEEGEAEAFF
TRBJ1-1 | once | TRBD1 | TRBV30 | TGTGCCTGGAGTGTATACTTAGTCGGACAGGGCTCTGAAGCTTTCTTT | CAWSVYLVGQGSEAFF
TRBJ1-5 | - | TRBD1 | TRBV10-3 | TGTGCCATCAGTGAAAGTATACTCCGGGACAGCGGCCAGCATTTT | CAISESILRDSGQHF
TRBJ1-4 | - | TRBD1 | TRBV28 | TGTGCCAGCAGTTCCTTCCAGGGGGCGGGTGAAAAACTGTTTTTT | CASSSFQGAGEKLFF
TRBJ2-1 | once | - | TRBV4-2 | TGTGCCAGCAGCCAAGGTCCCCAAGGGAGGGAGCAGTTCTTC | CASSQGPQGREQFF
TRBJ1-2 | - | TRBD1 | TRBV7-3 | TGTGCCAGCAGCTTACAACAGGGGAACTATGGCTACACCTTC | CASSLQQGNYGYTF
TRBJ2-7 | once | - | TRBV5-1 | TGCGCCAGCGTCAAGGGCCAATTAGCAGCGGATTCCTACGAGCAGTACTTC | CASVKGQLAADSYEQYF
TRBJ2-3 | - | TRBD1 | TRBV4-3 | TGCGCCAGCAGCCAAGATAACAGGGGGGGCACAGATACGCAGTATTTT | CASSQDNRGGTDTQYF
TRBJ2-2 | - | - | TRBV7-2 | TGTGCCAGCAGCTTAGGCAAACTTTCGAACACCGGGGAGCTGTTTTTT | CASSLGKLSNTGELFF
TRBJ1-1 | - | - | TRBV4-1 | TGCGCCAGCAGCCAAAGCCCGTCAGGGGCGAGCACTGAAGCTTTCTTT | CASSQSPSGASTEAFF
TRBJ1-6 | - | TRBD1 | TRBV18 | TGTGCCAGCTGGGCTGGCGGGACAGGTTCACCCCTCCACTTT | CASWAGGTGSPLHF
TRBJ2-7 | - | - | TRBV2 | TGTGCCAGCAGTGAGAGGACTCAAGGCTCCTACGAGCAGTACTTC | CASSERTQGSYEQYF
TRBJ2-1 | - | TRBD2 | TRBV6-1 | TGTGCCAGCAGTGAGTATAGTAGACTAGCGGGCTCAGGGGAGCAGTTCTTC | CASSEYSRLAGSGEQFF
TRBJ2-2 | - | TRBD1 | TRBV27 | TGTGCCAGCAGGCGACAGGGCCTCAACACCGGGGAGCTGTTTTTT | CASRRQGLNTGELFF
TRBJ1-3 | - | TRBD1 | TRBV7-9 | TGTGCCAGCAGCCCTCAGGCAGGGGGAACTGGAAACACCATATATTTT | CASSPQAGGTGNTIYF
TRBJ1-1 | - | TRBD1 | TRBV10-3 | TGTGCCATCAGTGCGGACAGGCAGTCTGAAGCTTTCTTT | CAISADRQSEAFF
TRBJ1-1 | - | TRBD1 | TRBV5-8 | TGTGCCAGCAGCTTGGAAAGGGGACAGGGGGCAGGAAACACTGAAGCTTTCTTT | CASSLERGQGAGNTEAFF
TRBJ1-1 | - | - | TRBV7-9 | TGTGCCAGCAGCCCCGCGGCGAACACTGAAGCTTTCTTT | CASSPAANTEAFF